This paragraph covers one TCR beta chain sequence. Authors' data handling: Amplification from reference gene primers served as the basis for estimated nucleated cell counts. TCRdb's table, derived via immunoSEQ multiplex PCR, lists solely in-frame clones and lacks some. V and J calls and clone size come straight from that table; D and trimming were deduced from the DNA. The repertoire holds about 100,000 clones, with approximately 91% as singletons. Germline V gene sequence: CDR1 LGHNA, CDR2 YNFKEQ. CDR3 length: 17 residues. Trimming removed 4 bases from V and 7 bases from J, with 23 bases in between. The data are from a study of blood T cell repertoires in COVID-19. Study summary: Samples of COVID-19 (acute and convalescent) were obtained from the United States, Italy and Spain. In each case, the material was cDNA or gDNA derived from T cells, B-cell-depleted T cells, or PBMCs.

The chain combines TRBV4-2 with TRBJ2-1, with D perhaps TRBD1 (6 bases). The specimen was peripheral blood. The clonotype originates from a man aged 55 to 69 with acute or convalescent COVID-19. CDR3 sequence (DNA): TGTGCCAGCAGCCCCTACCACGAGGGGGATTTTGGAAATGAGCAGTTCTTC. This encodes CASSPYHEGDFGNEQFF.